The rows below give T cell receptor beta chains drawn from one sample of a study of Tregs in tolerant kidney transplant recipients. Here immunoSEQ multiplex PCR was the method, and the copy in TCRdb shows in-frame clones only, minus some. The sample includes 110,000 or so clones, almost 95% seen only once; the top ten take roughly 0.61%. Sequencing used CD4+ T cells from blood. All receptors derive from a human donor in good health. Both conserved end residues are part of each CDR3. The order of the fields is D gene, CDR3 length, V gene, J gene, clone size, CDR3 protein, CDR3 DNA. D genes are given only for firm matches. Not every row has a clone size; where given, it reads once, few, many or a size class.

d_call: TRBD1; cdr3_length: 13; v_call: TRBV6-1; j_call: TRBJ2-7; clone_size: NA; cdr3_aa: CASSNRGPYEQYF; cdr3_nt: TGTGCCAGCAGTAACAGGGGGCCCTACGAGCAGTACTTC
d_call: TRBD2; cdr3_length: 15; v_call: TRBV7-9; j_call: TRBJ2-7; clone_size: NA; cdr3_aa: CASSLLGLAGSEQYF; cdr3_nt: TGTGCCAGCAGCTTATTAGGACTAGCGGGATCCGAGCAGTACTTC
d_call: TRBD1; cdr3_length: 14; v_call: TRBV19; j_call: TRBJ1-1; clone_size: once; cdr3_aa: CASSILGQGTEAFF; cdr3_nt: TGTGCCAGTAGTATACTGGGACAGGGTACTGAAGCTTTCTTT
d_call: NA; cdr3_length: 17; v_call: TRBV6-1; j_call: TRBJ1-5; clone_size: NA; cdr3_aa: CASSEALLAGRNQPQHF; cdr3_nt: TGTGCCAGCAGTGAAGCGCTTCTGGCAGGGCGAAATCAGCCCCAGCATTTT
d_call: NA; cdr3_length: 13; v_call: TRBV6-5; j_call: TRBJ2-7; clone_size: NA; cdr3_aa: CASSPKRGLGQYF; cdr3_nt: TGTGCCAGCAGCCCCAAGAGGGGGTTAGGGCAGTACTTC
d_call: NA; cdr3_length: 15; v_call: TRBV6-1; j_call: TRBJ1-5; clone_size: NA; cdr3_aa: CASSEVGVSNQPQHF; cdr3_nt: TGTGCCAGCAGTGAAGTAGGAGTTAGCAATCAGCCCCAGCATTTT
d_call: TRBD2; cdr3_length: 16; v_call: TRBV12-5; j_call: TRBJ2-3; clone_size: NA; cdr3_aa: CASGAGLAGSTDTQYF; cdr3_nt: TGTGCTAGTGGAGCGGGACTAGCGGGTAGTACAGATACGCAGTATTTT
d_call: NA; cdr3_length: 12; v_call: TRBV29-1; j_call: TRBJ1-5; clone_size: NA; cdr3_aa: CSVGSSWGPQHF; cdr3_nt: TGCAGCGTTGGGTCATCGTGGGGGCCCCAGCATTTT
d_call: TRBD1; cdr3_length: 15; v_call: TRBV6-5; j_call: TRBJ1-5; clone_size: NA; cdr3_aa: CASSIDRASNQPQHF; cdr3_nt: TGTGCCAGCAGCATCGACAGGGCGAGCAATCAGCCCCAGCATTTT
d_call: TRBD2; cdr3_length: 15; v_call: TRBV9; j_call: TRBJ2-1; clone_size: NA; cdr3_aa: CASSVVGGGRNEQFF; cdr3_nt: TGTGCCAGCAGCGTAGTGGGCGGGGGGCGCAATGAGCAGTTCTTC
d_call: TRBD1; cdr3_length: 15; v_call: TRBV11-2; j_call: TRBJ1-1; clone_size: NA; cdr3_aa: CASSSSTGQGIQAFF; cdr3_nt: TGTGCCAGCAGCTCCTCTACTGGACAGGGGATTCAAGCTTTCTTT
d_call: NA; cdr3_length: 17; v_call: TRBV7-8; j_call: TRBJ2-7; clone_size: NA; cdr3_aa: CASSLRVRGQKGYEQYF; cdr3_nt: TGTGCCAGCAGCTTAAGGGTCCGGGGGCAGAAAGGCTACGAGCAGTACTTC
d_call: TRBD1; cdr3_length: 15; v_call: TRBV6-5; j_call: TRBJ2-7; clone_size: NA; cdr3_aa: CASSGDRAYSYEQYF; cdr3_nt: TGTGCCAGCAGTGGTGACAGGGCCTATTCCTACGAGCAGTACTTC
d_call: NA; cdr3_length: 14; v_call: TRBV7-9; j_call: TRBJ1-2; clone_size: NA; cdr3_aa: CASSLAGPNYGYTF; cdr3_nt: TGTGCCAGCAGCTTAGCAGGGCCTAACTATGGCTACACCTTC
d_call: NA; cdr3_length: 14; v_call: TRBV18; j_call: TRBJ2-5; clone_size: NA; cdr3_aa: CASSYRRGQETQYF; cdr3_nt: TGTGCCAGCTCCTACCGGAGGGGACAAGAGACCCAGTACTTC
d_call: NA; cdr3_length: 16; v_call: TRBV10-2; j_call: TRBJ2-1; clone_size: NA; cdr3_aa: CASSEGDPRRDNEQFF; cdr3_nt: TGCGCCAGCAGTGAAGGGGATCCGAGGAGGGACAATGAGCAGTTCTTC
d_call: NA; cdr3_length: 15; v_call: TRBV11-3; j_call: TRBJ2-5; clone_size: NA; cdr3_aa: CASSLGRLGQETQYF; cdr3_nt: TGTGCCAGCAGCTTAGGGAGGCTCGGCCAAGAGACCCAGTACTTC
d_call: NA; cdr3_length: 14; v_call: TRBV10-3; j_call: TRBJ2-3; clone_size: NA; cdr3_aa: CAISESQGTDTQYF; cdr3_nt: TGTGCCATCAGTGAGTCGCAGGGCACAGATACGCAGTATTTT
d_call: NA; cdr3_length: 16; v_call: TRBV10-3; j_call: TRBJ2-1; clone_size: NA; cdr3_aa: CAISEVYLTVANEQFF; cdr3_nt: TGTGCCATCAGTGAGGTCTACCTAACAGTCGCAAATGAGCAGTTCTTC
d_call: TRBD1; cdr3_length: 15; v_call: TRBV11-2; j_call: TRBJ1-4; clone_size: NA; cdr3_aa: CASSFTQGAGEKLFF; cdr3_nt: TGTGCCAGCAGCTTCACCCAGGGGGCAGGGGAAAAACTGTTTTTT
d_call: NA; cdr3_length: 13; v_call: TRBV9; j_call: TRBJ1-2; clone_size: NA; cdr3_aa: CASTPGSNYGYTF; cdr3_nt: TGTGCCAGCACCCCAGGAAGCAACTATGGCTACACCTTC